This TCR beta chain was captured in a study of technical replicates of blood from a handful of donors. Some clones are missing from TCRdb's copy, which holds only in-frame ones; the method was immunoSEQ multiplex PCR. This table has about 56,000 clones, 90% to 95% appearing once. J lost 1 base, V lost 5 bases, and 7 bases had no gene match. The CDR3 is 15 residues long. Germline V CDR1 and CDR2: SGHVS, FQNEAQ. The specimen was PBMCs. The rearrangement uses TRBV7-8 and TRBJ2-7; TRBD2 aligns across 8 bases. This receptor was identified in a human donor in good health. Some clones in this sample may be carry-over from other donors' samples. This CDR3 reads CASSPYSGASYEQYF. Here the CDR3 DNA reads TGTGCCAGCAGCCCTTATAGCGGGGCTTCCTACGAGCAGTACTTC.